This TCR beta chain was captured by sequencing in a study of molecular identifiers for immune sequencing clone quantification. In the study overall: Replicates involved a five-way split of RNA from 20,000 or 100,000 naive CD8 cells, with sequencing of four.

TCR libraries were built in bulk with a published protocol and specific TCR primers. TCRdb reanalysed the PCR reads using MiXCR and keeps one entry per CDR3 protein. The repertoire holds 85,000 to 95,000 distinct CDR3 sequences, with under 20% as singletons. This clonotype was detected a few times. A much larger clone sits a single nucleotide away, making a read error possible. The CDR3 ends on some other residue instead of the conserved phenylalanine or tryptophan, so this is likely a read error. Sorting selected naive CD8 T cells with a CD8+CD4-CCR7+CD45RA+ phenotype. The receptor comes from a human donor in good health. Some libraries in this study had Jurkat cell RNA spiked in. Sequenced input: naive CD8+ T cells from blood, with Jurkat cell RNA spiked in. The subset was: FACS-sorted CD8+CD4-CCR7+CD45RA+ naive T cells.

CDR3: CASSYLPGGRRYEQYS. The CDR3 DNA is TGTGCCAGCAGTTACCTCCCTGGCGGGAGGAGGTACGAGCAGTACTCC. The chain joins TRBV6-2 or TRBV6-3 to TRBJ2-7; 8 bases align to TRBD2. Per the germline V gene, CDR1 is MNHEY and CDR2 is SVGEGT. CDR3 length: 16 residues. The ends lost 2 bases at V and 4 bases at J; junction bases unmatched: 10.